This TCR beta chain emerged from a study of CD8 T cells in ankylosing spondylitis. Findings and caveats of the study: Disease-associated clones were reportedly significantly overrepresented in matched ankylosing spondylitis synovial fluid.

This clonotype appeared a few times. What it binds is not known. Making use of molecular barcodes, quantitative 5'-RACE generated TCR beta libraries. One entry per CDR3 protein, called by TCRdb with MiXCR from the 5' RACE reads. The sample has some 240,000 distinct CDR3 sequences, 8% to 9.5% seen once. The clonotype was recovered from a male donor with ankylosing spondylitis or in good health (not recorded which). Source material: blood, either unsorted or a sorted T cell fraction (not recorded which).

The CDR3 here is CASSPVFNGPYNEQFF. The CDR3 DNA is TGTGCCAGCAGCCCGGTCTTCAATGGCCCCTACAATGAGCAGTTCTTC. The J gene is TRBJ2-1, the V gene TRBV7-2; no definite D call. Germline values: CDR1 SGHTA, CDR2 FQGNSA. V shed 5 bases and J shed 2 bases, with 16 bases lying between them. The CDR3 has 16 residues.